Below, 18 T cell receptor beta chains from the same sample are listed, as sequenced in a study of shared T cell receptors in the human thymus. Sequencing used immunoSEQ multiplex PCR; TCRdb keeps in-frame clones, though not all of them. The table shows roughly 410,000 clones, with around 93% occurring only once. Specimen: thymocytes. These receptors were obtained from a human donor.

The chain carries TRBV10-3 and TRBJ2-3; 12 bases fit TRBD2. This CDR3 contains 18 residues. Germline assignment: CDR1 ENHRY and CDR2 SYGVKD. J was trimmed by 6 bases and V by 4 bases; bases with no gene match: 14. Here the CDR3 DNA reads TGTGCCATCAGTGGGGAGACTAGCGGGGGCTCGCATCCGGATACGCAGTATTTT. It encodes CAISGETSGGSHPDTQYF.

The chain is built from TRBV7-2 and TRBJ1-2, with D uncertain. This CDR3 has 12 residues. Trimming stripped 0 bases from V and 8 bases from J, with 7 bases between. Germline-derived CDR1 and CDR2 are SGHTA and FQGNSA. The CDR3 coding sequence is TGTGCCAGCAGCTTAGCGGGTGGGGGCTACACCTTC. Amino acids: CASSLAGGGYTF.

The CDR3 sequence: CASSQTDRTSWADTQYF. Here the CDR3 DNA reads TGTGCCAGCAGCCAAACAGACAGGACCAGTTGGGCAGATACGCAGTATTTT. The chain joins TRBV14 to TRBJ2-3; TRBD1 is a possible D gene (6 bases). CDR3 size: 17 residues. Germline-derived CDR1 and CDR2 are SGHDN and FVKESK. The V and J ends lost 2 bases and 4 bases respectively, with 19 bases between them.

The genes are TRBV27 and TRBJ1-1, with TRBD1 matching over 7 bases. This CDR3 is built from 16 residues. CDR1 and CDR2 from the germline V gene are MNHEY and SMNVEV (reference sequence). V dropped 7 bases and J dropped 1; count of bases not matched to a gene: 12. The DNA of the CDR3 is TGTGCCAGCAATCTTTCGGGACAGCCACCGAACACTGAAGCTTTCTTT. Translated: CASNLSGQPPNTEAFF.

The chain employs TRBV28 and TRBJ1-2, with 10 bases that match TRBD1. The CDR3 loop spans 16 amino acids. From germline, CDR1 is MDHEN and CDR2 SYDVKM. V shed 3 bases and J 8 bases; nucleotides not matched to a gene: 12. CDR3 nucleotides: TGTGCCAGCAGTTTCCGGCCGACAGGGGGCCGTCGGGGCTACACCTTC. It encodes CASSFRPTGGRRGYTF.

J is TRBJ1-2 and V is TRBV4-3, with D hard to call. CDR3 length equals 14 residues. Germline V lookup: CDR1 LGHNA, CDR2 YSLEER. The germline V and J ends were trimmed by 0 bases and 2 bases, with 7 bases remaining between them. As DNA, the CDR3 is TGCGCCAGCAGCCAAGATCGCGCAAACTATGGCTACACCTTC. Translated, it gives CASSQDRANYGYTF.

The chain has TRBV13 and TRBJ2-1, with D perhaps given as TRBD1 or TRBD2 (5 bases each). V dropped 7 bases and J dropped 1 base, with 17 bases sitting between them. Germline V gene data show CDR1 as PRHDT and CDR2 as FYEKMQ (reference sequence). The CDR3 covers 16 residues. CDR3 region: CASTPGWTGSYNEQFF. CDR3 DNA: TGTGCCAGCACTCCAGGGTGGACTGGGTCCTACAATGAGCAGTTCTTC.

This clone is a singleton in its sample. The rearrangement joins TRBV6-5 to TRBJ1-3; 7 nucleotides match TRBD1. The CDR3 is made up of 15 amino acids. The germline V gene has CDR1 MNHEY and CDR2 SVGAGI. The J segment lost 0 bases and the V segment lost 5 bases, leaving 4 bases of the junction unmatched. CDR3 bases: TGTGCCAGCAGTATACAGGGGAACTCTGGAAACACCATATATTTT. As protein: CASSIQGNSGNTIYF.

The DNA of the CDR3 is TGTGCCAGCTCACCCCCACGGTCCGCTAGCGGGATTACCTTTTCCCCCTACGAGCAGTACTTC. This translates into CASSPPRSASGITFSPYEQYF. The chain carries TRBV18 and TRBJ2-7; TRBD2 aligns across 9 bases. Trimming at V came to 3 bases and at J to 2 bases, leaving 23 bases not matched to a gene. This CDR3 spans 21 amino acids. Germline V gene sequence: CDR1 KGHSH, CDR2 LQKENI.

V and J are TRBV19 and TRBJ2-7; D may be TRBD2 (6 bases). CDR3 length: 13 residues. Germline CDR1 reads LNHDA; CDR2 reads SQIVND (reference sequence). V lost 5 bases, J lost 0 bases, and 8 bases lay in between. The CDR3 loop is CASSGTFSYEQYF. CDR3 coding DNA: TGTGCCAGTAGTGGGACTTTCTCCTACGAGCAGTACTTC.

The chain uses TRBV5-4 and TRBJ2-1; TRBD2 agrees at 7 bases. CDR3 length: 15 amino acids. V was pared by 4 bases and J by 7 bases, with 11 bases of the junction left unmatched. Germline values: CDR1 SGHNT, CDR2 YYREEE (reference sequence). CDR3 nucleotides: TGTGCCAGCAGCCCGGACCCGGGAGGCGAGAATGAGCAGTTCTTC. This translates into CASSPDPGGENEQFF.

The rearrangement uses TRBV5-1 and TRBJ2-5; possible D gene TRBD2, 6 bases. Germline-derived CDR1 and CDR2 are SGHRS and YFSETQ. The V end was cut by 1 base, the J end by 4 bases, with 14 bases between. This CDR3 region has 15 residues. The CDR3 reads CASSLSSRGLETQYF. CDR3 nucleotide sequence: TGCGCCAGCAGCTTGAGCTCGCGGGGCTTAGAGACCCAGTACTTC.

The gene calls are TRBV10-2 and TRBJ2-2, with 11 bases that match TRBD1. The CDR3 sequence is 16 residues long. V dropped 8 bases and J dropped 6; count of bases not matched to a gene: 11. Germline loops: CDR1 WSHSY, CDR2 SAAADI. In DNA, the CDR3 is TGCGCCAGCTATGGACAGGGGGCGATCGAGGCCGGGGAGCTGTTTTTT. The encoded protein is CASYGQGAIEAGELFF.

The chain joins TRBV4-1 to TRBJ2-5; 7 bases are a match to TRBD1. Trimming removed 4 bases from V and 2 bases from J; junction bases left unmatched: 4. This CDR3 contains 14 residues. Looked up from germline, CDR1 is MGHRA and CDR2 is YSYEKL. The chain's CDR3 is CASSLGTAQETQYF. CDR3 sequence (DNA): TGCGCCAGCAGCCTTGGGACAGCGCAAGAGACCCAGTACTTC.

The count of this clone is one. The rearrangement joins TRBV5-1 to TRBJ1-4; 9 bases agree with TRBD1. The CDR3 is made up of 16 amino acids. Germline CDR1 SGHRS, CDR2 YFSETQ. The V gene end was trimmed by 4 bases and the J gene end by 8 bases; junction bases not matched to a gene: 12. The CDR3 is CASSPVPRQGEEKLFF. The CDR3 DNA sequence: TGCGCCAGCAGCCCGGTCCCACGACAGGGGGAAGAAAAACTGTTTTTT.

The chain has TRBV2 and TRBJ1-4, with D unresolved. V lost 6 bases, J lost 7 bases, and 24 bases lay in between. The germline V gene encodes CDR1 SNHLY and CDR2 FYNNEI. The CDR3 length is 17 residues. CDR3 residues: CASSDRGYADPSEKLFF. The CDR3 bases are TGTGCCAGCAGCGACCGGGGATACGCTGATCCCAGTGAAAAACTGTTTTTT. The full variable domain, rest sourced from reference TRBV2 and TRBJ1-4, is EPEVTQTPSHQVTQMGQEVILRCVPISNHLYFYWYRQILGQKVEFLVSFYNNEISEKSEIFDDQFSVERPDGSNFTLKIRSTKLEDSAMYFCASSDRGYADPSEKLFFGSGTQLSVL.

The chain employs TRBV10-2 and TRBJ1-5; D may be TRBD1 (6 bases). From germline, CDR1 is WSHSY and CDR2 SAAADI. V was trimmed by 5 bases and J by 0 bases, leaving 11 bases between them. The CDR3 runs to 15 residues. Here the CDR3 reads CASSPRGISNQPQHF. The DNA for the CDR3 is TGCGCCAGCAGTCCCAGGGGTATTAGCAATCAGCCCCAGCATTTT.

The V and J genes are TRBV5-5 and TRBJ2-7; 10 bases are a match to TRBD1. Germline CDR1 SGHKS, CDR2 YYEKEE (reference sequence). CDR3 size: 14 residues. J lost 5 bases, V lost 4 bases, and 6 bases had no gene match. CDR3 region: CASSLGQGDHEQYF. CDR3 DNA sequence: TGTGCCAGCAGCCTCGGACAGGGGGACCACGAGCAGTACTTC.